This paragraph covers one T cell receptor beta chain sequence. The target of this receptor is not known. No clone much larger than this one lies a single base away; base qualities are absent. V is pruned by 4 bases and J by 7 bases, leaving 8 bases of the junction without a gene match. As encoded in the germline V gene, CDR1 is SQVTM while CDR2 is ANQGSEA. The cysteine opens and the phenylalanine closes a CDR3 of 14 amino acids. Kept here is only the CDR3 DNA, which spans 42 bases and is read in frame from base 1. The sample is drawn from a study of cytomegalovirus exposure and HLA in healthy donors (dated by TCRdb to the late 2010s). About the study as a whole: According to a later analysis, the 120 or so validation repertoires were produced on the same platform as the approximately 610 repertoires of the first cohort. The aim of the study was to test whether cataloging public T cell receptors could identify signatures of past pathogen exposure. In addition to the first cohort of around 670 subjects, a separate validation cohort of some 120 different subjects was used. High-throughput TCR immunosequencing, statistical association of individual TCRs with disease status, and machine learning were combined to predict cytomegalovirus infection status.

Overall study results and their limits: In the study, some 180 TCR beta chains were listed as associated with cytomegalovirus. According to the authors, the approach could potentially be generalized to other disease states and immunological phenotypes. Subsequent analysis determined that TCRs grouped into clusters in the first cohort also showed a tendency toward co-occurrence across the roughly 130 validation repertoires, and approximately 94% of cluster scores exceeded 0. The classifier was reported to diagnose cytomegalovirus status with high specificity and sensitivity in both the original and validation cohorts. In vitro tests confirmed that a few of the cytomegalovirus-associated TCR beta chains recognize cytomegalovirus antigens. Most TCR sequences were seen in very few donors, while some public TCRs were found in many individuals. A later analysis had no HLA typing for the validation cohort, so co-occurrence there was scored across all 120 repertoires.

The library was made by the immunoSEQ multiplex PCR assay. The original methods were these. To diagnose cytomegalovirus status from the catalog of TCR beta chain sequences, a statistical classification framework was built. This immuneACCESS table, as held by TCRdb, lists in-frame sequences with V and J called but not all clones. Of the missing ones, under half trace to an unresolved V gene in checked studies; the others have no known cause. For V, J and clone size, that table is used; D and trimming come from the DNA. For this sample the table gives 67,000 or so clones, of which approximately 94% were detected only once. Clones ranked in the top ten supply roughly 1.4% of the sample. Donors formed part of the validation cohort, which comprised 120 subjects and was distinct from the first cohort of 666 subjects.

The sequence was obtained from a man aged 18 to 30 in good health and CMV-seropositive. This receptor chain uses TRBV29-1 and TRBJ2-1; TRBD1 aligns with 9 central bases. Specimen: PBMCs. The nucleotide sequence is given as TGCAGCGTTGCGCGCGGACAGGGGCCGAATGAGCAGTTCTTC. Translated, it gives CSVARGQGPNEQFF.